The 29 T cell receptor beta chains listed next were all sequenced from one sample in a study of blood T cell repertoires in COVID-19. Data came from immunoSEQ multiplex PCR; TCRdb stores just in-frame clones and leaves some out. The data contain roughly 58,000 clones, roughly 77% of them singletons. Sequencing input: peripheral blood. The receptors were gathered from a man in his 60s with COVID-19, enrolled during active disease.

CDR3 bases: TGCGCCAGCAGCTTGGGGGACAGGAAGAATGAAAAACTGTTTTTT. This sequence encodes CASSLGDRKNEKLFF. The gene calls are TRBV5-1 and TRBJ1-4, with 8 positions matching TRBD1. Germline V gene data show CDR1 as SGHRS and CDR2 as YFSETQ. The CDR3 runs to 15 residues. The J segment lost 5 bases and the V segment lost 0 bases, leaving 3 bases of the junction unmatched. Drawing the rest from reference TRBV5-1 and TRBJ1-4, the complete variable domain is KAGVTQTPRYLIKTRGQQVTLSCSPISGHRSVSWYQQTPGQGLQFLFEYFSETQRNKGNFPGRFSGRQFSNSRSEMNVSTLELGDSALYLCASSLGDRKNEKLFFGSGTQLSVL.

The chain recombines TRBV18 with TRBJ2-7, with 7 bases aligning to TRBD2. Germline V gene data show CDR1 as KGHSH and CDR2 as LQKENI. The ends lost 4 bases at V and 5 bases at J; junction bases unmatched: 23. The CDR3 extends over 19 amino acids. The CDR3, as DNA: TGTGCCAGCTCACATGAAGCCGGGGGGACGGGGTCGATCTTCCACGAGCAGTACTTC. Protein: CASSHEAGGTGSIFHEQYF. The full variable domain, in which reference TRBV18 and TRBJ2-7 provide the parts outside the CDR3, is NAGVMQNPRHLVRRRGQEARLRCSPMKGHSHVYWYRQLPEEGLKFMVYLQKENIIDESGMPKERFSAEFPKEGPSILRIQQVVRGDSAAYFCASSHEAGGTGSIFHEQYFGPGTRLTVT.

The CDR3 nucleotides read TGTGCCTGGAAAGCAGGGTCCTACACAGATACGCAGTATTTT. Amino acid sequence: CAWKAGSYTDTQYF. The rearrangement joins TRBV30 to TRBJ2-3, with a tentative D call TRBD1 (5 bases). The germline V gene encodes CDR1 GTSNPN and CDR2 SVGIG (reference sequence). This CDR3 is built from 14 residues. V lost 4 bases, J lost 2 bases, and 13 bases lay in between.

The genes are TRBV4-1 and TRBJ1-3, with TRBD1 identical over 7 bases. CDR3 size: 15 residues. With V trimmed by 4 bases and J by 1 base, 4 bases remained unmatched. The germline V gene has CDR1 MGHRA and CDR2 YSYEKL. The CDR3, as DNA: TGCGCCAGCAGCCGGGACAGAGGATCTGGAAACACCATATATTTT. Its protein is CASSRDRGSGNTIYF.

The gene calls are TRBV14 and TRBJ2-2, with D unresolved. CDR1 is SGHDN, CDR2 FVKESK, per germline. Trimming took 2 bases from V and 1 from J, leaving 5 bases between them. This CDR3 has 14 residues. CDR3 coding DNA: TGTGCCAGCAGCCAAATTATGAACACCGGGGAGCTGTTTTTT. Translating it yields CASSQIMNTGELFF.

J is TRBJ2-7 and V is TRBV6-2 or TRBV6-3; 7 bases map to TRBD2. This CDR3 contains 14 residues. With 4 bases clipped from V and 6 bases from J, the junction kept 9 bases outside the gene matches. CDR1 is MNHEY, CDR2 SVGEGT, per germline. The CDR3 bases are TGTGCCAGCAGTTCCGGGGGGTCCCTTGGCGAGCAGTACTTC. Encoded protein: CASSSGGSLGEQYF.

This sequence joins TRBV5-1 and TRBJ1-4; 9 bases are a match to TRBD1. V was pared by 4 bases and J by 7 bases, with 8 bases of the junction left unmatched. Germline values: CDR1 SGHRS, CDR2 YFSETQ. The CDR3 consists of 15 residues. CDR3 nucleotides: TGCGCCAGCAGCACCGGACAGGGGAATATTGAAAAACTGTTTTTT. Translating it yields CASSTGQGNIEKLFF. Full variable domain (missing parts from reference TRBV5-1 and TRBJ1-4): KAGVTQTPRYLIKTRGQQVTLSCSPISGHRSVSWYQQTPGQGLQFLFEYFSETQRNKGNFPGRFSGRQFSNSRSEMNVSTLELGDSALYLCASSTGQGNIEKLFFGSGTQLSVL.

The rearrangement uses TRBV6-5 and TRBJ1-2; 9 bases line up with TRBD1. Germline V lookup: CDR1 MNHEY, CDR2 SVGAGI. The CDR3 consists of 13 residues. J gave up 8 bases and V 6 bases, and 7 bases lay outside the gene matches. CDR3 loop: CASRTRQGGGYTF. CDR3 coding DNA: TGTGCCAGCAGAACTAGACAGGGGGGAGGCTACACCTTC.

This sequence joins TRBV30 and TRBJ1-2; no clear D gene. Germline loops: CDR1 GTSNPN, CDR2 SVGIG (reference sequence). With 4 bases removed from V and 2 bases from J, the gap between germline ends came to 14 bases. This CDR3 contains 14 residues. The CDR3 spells CAWTPVPRNYGYTF. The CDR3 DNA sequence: TGTGCCTGGACTCCGGTCCCGAGGAACTATGGCTACACCTTC. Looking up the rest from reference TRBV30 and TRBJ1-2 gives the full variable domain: SQTIHQWPATLVQPVGSPLSLECTVEGTSNPNLYWYRQAAGRGLQLLFYSVGIGQISSEVPQNLSASRPQDRQFILSSKKLLLSDSGFYLCAWTPVPRNYGYTFGSGTRLTVV.

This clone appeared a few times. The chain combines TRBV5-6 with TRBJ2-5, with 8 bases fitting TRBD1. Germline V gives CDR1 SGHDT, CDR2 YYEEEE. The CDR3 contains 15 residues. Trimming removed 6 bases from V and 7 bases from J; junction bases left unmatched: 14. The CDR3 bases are TGTGCCAGCACCCCTACAGACAGGGGTGGGGGGACCCAGTACTTC. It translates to CASTPTDRGGGTQYF.

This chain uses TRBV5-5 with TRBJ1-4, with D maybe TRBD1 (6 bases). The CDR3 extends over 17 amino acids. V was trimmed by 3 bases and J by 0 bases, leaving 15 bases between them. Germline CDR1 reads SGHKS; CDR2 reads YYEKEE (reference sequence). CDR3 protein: CASSSIQGPATNEKLFF. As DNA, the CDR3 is TGTGCCAGCAGCTCCATACAGGGACCTGCAACTAATGAAAAACTGTTTTTT.

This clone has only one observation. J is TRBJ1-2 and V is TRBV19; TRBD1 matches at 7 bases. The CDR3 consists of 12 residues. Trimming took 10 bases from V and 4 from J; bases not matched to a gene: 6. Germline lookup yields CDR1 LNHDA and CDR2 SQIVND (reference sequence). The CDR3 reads CATLDRFYGYTF. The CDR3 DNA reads TGTGCCACTTTGGACAGGTTCTATGGCTACACCTTC.

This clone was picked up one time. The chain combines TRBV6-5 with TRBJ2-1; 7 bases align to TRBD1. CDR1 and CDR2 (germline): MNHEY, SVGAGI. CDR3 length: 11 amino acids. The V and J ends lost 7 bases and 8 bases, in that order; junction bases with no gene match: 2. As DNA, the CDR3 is TGTGCCAGCAAGACAGGGTATGAGCAGTTCTTC. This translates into CASKTGYEQFF.

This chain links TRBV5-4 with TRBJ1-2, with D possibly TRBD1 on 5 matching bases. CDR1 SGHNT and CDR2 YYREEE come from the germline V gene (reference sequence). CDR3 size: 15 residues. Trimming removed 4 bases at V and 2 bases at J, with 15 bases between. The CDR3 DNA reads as TGTGCCAGCAGCCCGATGACTGACAGAAACTATGGCTACACCTTC. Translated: CASSPMTDRNYGYTF.

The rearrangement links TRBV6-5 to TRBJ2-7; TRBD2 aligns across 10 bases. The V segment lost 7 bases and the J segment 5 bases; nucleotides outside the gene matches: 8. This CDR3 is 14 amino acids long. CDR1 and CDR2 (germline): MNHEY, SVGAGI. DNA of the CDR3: TGTGCCAGCAAAACTTCTAGCGGGAGAGACGAGCAGTACTTC. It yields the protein CASKTSSGRDEQYF.

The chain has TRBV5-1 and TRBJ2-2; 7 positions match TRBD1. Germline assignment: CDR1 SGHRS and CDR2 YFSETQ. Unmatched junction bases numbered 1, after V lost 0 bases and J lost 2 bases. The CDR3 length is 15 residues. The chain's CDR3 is CASSLDRGNTGELFF. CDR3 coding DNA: TGCGCCAGCAGCTTGGACAGGGGAAACACCGGGGAGCTGTTTTTT.

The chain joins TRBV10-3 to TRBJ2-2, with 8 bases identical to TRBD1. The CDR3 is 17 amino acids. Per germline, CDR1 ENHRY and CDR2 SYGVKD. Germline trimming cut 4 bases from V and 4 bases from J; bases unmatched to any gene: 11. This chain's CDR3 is CAISVPEAGGSTGELFF. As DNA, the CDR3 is TGTGCCATCAGTGTCCCGGAGGCAGGGGGCTCCACCGGGGAGCTGTTTTTT.

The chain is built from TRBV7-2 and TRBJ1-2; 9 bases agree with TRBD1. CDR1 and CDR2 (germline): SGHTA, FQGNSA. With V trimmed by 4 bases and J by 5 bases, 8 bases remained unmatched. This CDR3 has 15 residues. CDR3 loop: CASSSGTGNRYGYTF. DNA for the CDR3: TGTGCCAGCAGCTCAGGGACAGGGAATAGGTATGGCTACACCTTC.

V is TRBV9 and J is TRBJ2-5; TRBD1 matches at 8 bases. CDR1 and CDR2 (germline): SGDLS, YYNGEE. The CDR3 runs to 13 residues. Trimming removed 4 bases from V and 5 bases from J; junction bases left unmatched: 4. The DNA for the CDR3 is TGTGCCAGCAGCTCAGGGGGCAGGGAGACCCAGTACTTC. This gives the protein CASSSGGRETQYF.

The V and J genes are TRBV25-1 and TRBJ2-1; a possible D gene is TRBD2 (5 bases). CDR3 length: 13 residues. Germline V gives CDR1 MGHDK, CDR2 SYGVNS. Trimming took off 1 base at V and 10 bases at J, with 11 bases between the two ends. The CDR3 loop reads CASSESGNREQFF. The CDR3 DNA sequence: TGTGCCAGCAGTGAATCGGGGAATCGGGAGCAGTTCTTC.

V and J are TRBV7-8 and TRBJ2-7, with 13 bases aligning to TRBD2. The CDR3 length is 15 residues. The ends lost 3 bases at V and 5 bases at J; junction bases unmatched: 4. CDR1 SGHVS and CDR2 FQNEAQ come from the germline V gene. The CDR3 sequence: CASSLRLAGGDEQYF. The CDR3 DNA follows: TGTGCCAGCAGCTTGAGACTAGCGGGAGGTGACGAGCAGTACTTC.

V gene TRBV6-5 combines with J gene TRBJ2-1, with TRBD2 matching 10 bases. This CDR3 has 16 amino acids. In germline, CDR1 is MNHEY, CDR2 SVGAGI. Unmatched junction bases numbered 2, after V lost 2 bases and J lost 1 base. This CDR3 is CASSYEGLASYNEQFF. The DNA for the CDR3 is TGTGCCAGCAGTTACGAGGGACTAGCGTCCTACAATGAGCAGTTCTTC.

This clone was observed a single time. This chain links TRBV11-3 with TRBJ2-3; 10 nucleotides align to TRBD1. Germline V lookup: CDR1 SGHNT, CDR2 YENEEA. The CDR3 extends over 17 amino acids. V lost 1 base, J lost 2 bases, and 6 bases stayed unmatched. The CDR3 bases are TGTGCCAGCAGCTTAGGGCGGACAGGGGGTTCCACAGATACGCAGTATTTT. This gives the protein CASSLGRTGGSTDTQYF.

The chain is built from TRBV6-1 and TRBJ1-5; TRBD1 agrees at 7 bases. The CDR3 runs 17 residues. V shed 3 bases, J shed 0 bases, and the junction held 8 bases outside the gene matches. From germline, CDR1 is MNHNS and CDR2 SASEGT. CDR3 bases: TGTGCCAGCAGTGACCCAGGGGGGCCTTATAGCAATCAGCCCCAGCATTTT. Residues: CASSDPGGPYSNQPQHF.

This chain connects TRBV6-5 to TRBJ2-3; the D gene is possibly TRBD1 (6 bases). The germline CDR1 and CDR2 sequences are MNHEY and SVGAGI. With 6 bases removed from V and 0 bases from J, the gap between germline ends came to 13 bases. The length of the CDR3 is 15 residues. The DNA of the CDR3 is TGTGCCAGCAGCCAAGGACAGCCTAGCACAGATACGCAGTATTTT. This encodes CASSQGQPSTDTQYF.

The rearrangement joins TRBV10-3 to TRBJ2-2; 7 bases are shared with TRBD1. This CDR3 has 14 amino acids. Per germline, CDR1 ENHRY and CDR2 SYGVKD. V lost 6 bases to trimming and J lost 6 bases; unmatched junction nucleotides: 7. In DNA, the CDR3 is TGTGCCATCAGCAGAGACAGGGCCGCCGGGGAGCTGTTTTTT. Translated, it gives CAISRDRAAGELFF.

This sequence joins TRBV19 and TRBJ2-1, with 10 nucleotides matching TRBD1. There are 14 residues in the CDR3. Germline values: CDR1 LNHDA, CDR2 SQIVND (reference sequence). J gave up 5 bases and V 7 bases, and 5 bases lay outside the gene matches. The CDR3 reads CASMWTGGNNEQFF. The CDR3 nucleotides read TGTGCCAGTATGTGGACAGGGGGTAACAATGAGCAGTTCTTC.

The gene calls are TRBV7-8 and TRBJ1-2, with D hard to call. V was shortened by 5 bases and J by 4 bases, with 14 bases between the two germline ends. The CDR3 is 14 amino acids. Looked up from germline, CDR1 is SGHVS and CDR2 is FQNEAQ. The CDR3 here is CASSPFEGPYGYTF. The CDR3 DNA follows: TGTGCCAGCAGCCCCTTCGAGGGCCCCTATGGCTACACCTTC.

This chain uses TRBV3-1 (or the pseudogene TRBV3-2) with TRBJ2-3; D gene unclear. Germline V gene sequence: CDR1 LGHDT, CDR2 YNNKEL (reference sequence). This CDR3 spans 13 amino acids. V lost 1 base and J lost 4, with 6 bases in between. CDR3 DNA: TGTGCCAGCAGCCAAGGAAGCGCAGATACGCAGTATTTT. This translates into CASSQGSADTQYF.